Below are 20 T cell receptor beta chains sequenced from a single sample in a study of blood T cell repertoires in COVID-19. Repertoires were generated with immunoSEQ multiplex PCR, while TCRdb's copy carries only in-frame clones and drops some. The sample includes about 200,000 clones, roughly 80% seen only once; the top ten take around 11%. The sequenced material came from PBMCs or T cells enriched from blood (not recorded which). These receptor sequences come from a middle-aged man who had recovered from COVID-19.

CDR3 bases: TGTGCCAGCAGTTCCGGGACAGGGGAAAGCTCCGGACACACCATATATTTT. As protein: CASSSGTGESSGHTIYF. V gene TRBV5-5 combines with J gene TRBJ1-3; 10 bases are a match to TRBD1. J lost 8 bases, V lost 5 bases, and 16 bases had no gene match. Germline V gene lookup returns CDR1 SGHKS and CDR2 YYEKEE (reference sequence). The CDR3 loop spans 17 amino acids. Full variable domain (rest looked up from reference TRBV5-5 and TRBJ1-3): DAGVTQSPTHLIKTRGQQVTLRCSPISGHKSVSWYQQVLGQGPQFIFQYYEKEERGRGNFPDRFSARQFPNYSSELNVNALLLGDSALYLCASSSGTGESSGHTIYFGEGSWLTVV.

The V gene is TRBV28, the J gene TRBJ2-3; 8 bases match TRBD2. Germline V gene data show CDR1 as MDHEN and CDR2 as SYDVKM. This CDR3 region has 16 residues. Trimming cost V 6 bases and J 3 bases; bases outside gene matches: 11. The CDR3: CASSKLGRAGTDTQYF. The CDR3 nucleotides are TGTGCCAGCAGCAAACTCGGGAGGGCCGGGACAGATACGCAGTATTTT. The full variable domain, with the rest looked up from reference TRBV28 and TRBJ2-3, is DVKVTQSSRYLVKRTGEKVFLECVQDMDHENMFWYRQDPGLGLRLIYFSYDVKMKEKGDIPEGYSVSREKKERFSLILESASTNQTSMYLCASSKLGRAGTDTQYFGPGTRLTVL.

J is TRBJ1-2 and V is TRBV9; 7 bases fit TRBD1. The length of the CDR3 is 15 residues. The V gene's germline CDR1 is SGDLS and CDR2 YYNGEE. The V and J ends lost 0 bases and 3 bases, in that order; junction bases with no gene match: 5. CDR3 residues: CASSVEVDRDYGYTF. DNA of the CDR3: TGTGCCAGCAGCGTAGAGGTTGACAGGGACTATGGCTACACCTTC.

V is TRBV28 and J is TRBJ2-6; the D gene is possibly TRBD2 (6 bases). The CDR3 totals 15 residues. The V gene's germline CDR1 is MDHEN and CDR2 SYDVKM. V lost 10 bases and J 2 bases, leaving 15 bases between the germline ends. The CDR3 nucleotides are TGTGCCACCGCCGAGGGGACTGCTGGGGCCAACGTCCTGACTTTC. Protein product: CATAEGTAGANVLTF.

The genes are TRBV25-1 and TRBJ1-1; 8 bases match TRBD1. Trimming cost V 5 bases and J 5 bases; bases outside gene matches: 16. Germline V CDR1 and CDR2: MGHDK, SYGVNS. The CDR3 has 17 amino acids. The DNA of the CDR3 is TGTGCCAGCAGTCTATCTGGGACAGGCCGAGCGAGAACTGAAGCTTTCTTT. Translation gives CASSLSGTGRARTEAFF. Filled out from reference TRBV25-1 and TRBJ1-1, the complete variable domain reads EADIYQTPRYLVIGTGKKITLECSQTMGHDKMYWYQQDPGMELHLIHYSYGVNSTEKGDLSSESTVSRIRTEHFPLTLESARPSHTSQYLCASSLSGTGRARTEAFFGQGTRLTVV.

The V gene is TRBV28, the J gene TRBJ2-1; 10 bases fit TRBD1. V gave up 8 bases and J gave up 0 bases; unmatched junction bases: 7. Germline-derived CDR1 and CDR2 are MDHEN and SYDVKM. The CDR3 totals 16 residues. The chain's CDR3 is CASLGTGASSYNEQFF. CDR3 nucleotides: TGTGCCAGCCTCGGGACAGGGGCGAGCTCCTACAATGAGCAGTTCTTC.

This chain links TRBV9 with TRBJ2-4; TRBD1 matches 9 bases. After removal of 1 base from V and 9 bases from J, the junction contained 14 bases not matched to a gene. This CDR3 has 17 residues. Germline-derived CDR1 and CDR2 are SGDLS and YYNGEE. The CDR3 nucleotides are TGTGCCAGCAGCGTAACTTCTTCTTCGGGGACAGGGACCATTCAGTACTTC. Its translation is CASSVTSSSGTGTIQYF. Full variable domain (rest looked up from reference TRBV9 and TRBJ2-4): DSGVTQTPKHLITATGQRVTLRCSPRSGDLSVYWYQQSLDQGLQFLIQYYNGEERAKGNILERFSAQQFPDLHSELNLSSLELGDSALYFCASSVTSSSGTGTIQYFGAGTRLSVL.

V and J are TRBV14 and TRBJ2-1; TRBD2 agrees at 7 bases. Trimming took 2 bases from V and 0 from J; bases not matched to a gene: 4. The CDR3 extends over 16 amino acids. The V gene's germline CDR1 is SGHDN and CDR2 FVKESK. The chain's CDR3 is CASSQLGGSSYNEQFF. The CDR3 coding sequence is TGTGCCAGCAGCCAACTGGGCGGGAGCTCCTACAATGAGCAGTTCTTC.

The chain couples TRBV5-4 to TRBJ2-2; 12 bases match TRBD2. The J segment lost 7 bases and the V segment lost 3 bases, leaving 4 bases of the junction unmatched. This CDR3 has 15 amino acids. Germline V gene sequence: CDR1 SGHNT, CDR2 YYREEE (reference sequence). For the CDR3, the DNA is TGTGCCAGCAGCTCTATGACTAGCGGGAGCGGGGAGCTGTTTTTT. Its protein is CASSSMTSGSGELFF. The full variable domain, completed using reference TRBV5-4 and TRBJ2-2, is ETGVTQSPTHLIKTRGQQVTLRCSSQSGHNTVSWYQQALGQGPQFIFQYYREEENGRGNFPPRFSGLQFPNYSSELNVNALELDDSALYLCASSSMTSGSGELFFGEGSRLTVL.

This clone was recorded many times. CDR3 amino acids: CASSPLAGRYEQYF. The CDR3 DNA sequence: TGTGCCAGCAGCCCCCTAGCGGGTCGCTACGAGCAGTACTTC. This chain connects TRBV7-2 to TRBJ2-7, with 8 nucleotides matching TRBD2. Germline loops: CDR1 SGHTA, CDR2 FQGNSA. J lost 3 bases, V lost 5 bases, and 6 bases had no gene match. CDR3 length: 14 amino acids.

The gene calls are TRBV5-6 and TRBJ2-7; TRBD1 matches 7 bases. Germline CDR1 is SGHDT and CDR2 is YYEEEE. The CDR3 has 13 amino acids. J lost 6 bases, V lost 4 bases, and 7 bases had no gene match. CDR3 coding DNA: TGTGCCAGCAGCCATATTGACAGGGCCGAGCAGTACGTC. It yields the protein CASSHIDRAEQYV.

The gene calls are TRBV24-1 and TRBJ2-5, with 10 bases that match TRBD2. CDR1 is KGHDR, CDR2 SFDVKD, per germline. Germline trimming cut 4 bases from V and 5 bases from J; bases unmatched to any gene: 6. The CDR3 has 15 amino acids. CDR3 region: CATSEAGGPTETQYF. The CDR3, as DNA: TGTGCCACCAGTGAAGCGGGAGGGCCGACGGAGACCCAGTACTTC.

This clone has a handful of counts. CDR3 sequence: CASPYGAMAPWGYTF. Here the CDR3 DNA reads TGTGCCAGCCCGTATGGGGCCATGGCCCCGTGGGGCTACACCTTC. The chain has TRBV25-1 and TRBJ1-2; a weak D match, TRBD1 (5 bases). The ends were cut back, 8 bases at V and 8 bases at J, with 24 bases in the middle. The CDR3 has 15 amino acids. The V gene's germline CDR1 is MGHDK and CDR2 SYGVNS.

The rearrangement links TRBV5-1 to TRBJ2-3, with 9 bases identical to TRBD2. V lost 3 bases and J lost 6; bases outside the gene matches: 8. The CDR3 totals 15 residues. Germline V gives CDR1 SGHRS, CDR2 YFSETQ. The CDR3 DNA follows: TGCGCCAGCAGCTCTTTAGCGGGAGCGGGTGATACGCAGTATTTT. Its protein product is CASSSLAGAGDTQYF.

This sequence joins TRBV2 and TRBJ2-1, with 7 bases fitting TRBD2. V was pared by 7 bases and J by 6 bases, with 3 bases of the junction left unmatched. The CDR3 is made up of 12 amino acids. Looked up from germline, CDR1 is SNHLY and CDR2 is FYNNEI. The CDR3 loop reads CASTRELNEQFF. The CDR3 coding sequence is TGTGCCAGCACGCGGGAGCTCAATGAGCAGTTCTTC.

The chain carries TRBV19 and TRBJ1-3; D not certain. There are 17 residues in the CDR3. Germline V gene lookup returns CDR1 LNHDA and CDR2 SQIVND (reference sequence). Trimming took off 3 bases at V and 2 bases at J, with 17 bases between the two ends. The CDR3 region has the DNA TGTGCCAGTAGTATCGGGTCCCCGAGGAACGCTGGAAACACCATATATTTT. The encoded protein is CASSIGSPRNAGNTIYF. Full variable domain (rest looked up from reference TRBV19 and TRBJ1-3): DGGITQSPKYLFRKEGQNVTLSCEQNLNHDAMYWYRQDPGQGLRLIYYSQIVNDFQKGDIAEGYSVSREKKESFPLTVTSAQKNPTAFYLCASSIGSPRNAGNTIYFGEGSWLTVV.

The chain joins TRBV7-6 to TRBJ2-1; D call uncertain. Germline V gene lookup returns CDR1 SGHVS and CDR2 FNYEAQ. Trimming took off 1 base at V and 11 bases at J, with 9 bases between the two ends. The CDR3 sequence is 12 residues long. The CDR3 region has the DNA TGTGCCAGCAGCTTAGGGCTAGAAAAGCAGTTCTTC. Encoded protein: CASSLGLEKQFF.

The rearrangement uses TRBV18 and TRBJ2-2, with D possibly matching TRBD1 (6 bases). The CDR3 length is 15 residues. The V gene's germline CDR1 is KGHSH and CDR2 LQKENI. V dropped 5 bases and J dropped 1 base, with 11 bases sitting between them. CDR3 amino acids: CASSEQQGNTGELFF. The CDR3 DNA sequence: TGTGCCAGCTCAGAACAACAGGGGAACACCGGGGAGCTGTTTTTT.

The chain employs TRBV7-2 and TRBJ1-1, with 10 bases identical to TRBD1. The J segment lost 3 bases and the V segment lost 5 bases, leaving 9 bases of the junction unmatched. The CDR3 consists of 16 residues. Germline lookup yields CDR1 SGHTA and CDR2 FQGNSA. The CDR3 region is CASSPRDRGRHTEAFF. The CDR3 coding sequence is TGTGCCAGCAGCCCTCGGGACAGGGGAAGGCACACTGAAGCTTTCTTT.

The count of this clone is one. The chain is built from TRBV6-1 and TRBJ2-7; D is unresolved. This CDR3 is 15 amino acids long. Trimming removed 2 bases at V and 3 bases at J, with 14 bases between. Per germline, CDR1 MNHNS and CDR2 SASEGT. The CDR3: CASSEPAGQHYEQYF. CDR3 nucleotide sequence: TGTGCCAGCAGTGAACCGGCAGGCCAGCACTACGAGCAGTACTTC.